Listed below are T cell receptor beta chains from one sample, sequenced in a study of cytomegalovirus exposure and HLA in healthy donors. The table came from immunoSEQ multiplex PCR; TCRdb's copy has only in-frame clones and leaves some out. The data contain approximately 85,000 clones, around 70% of them seen just once; the ten biggest clones take up 11%. The sample comprised PBMCs. The receptors here all came from a woman aged 40 to 50 in good health and CMV-seropositive. Each CDR3 is given with its conserved first and last residue. The order of the fields is clone size, D gene, V gene, J gene, CDR3 DNA, CDR3 protein. A D gene is named only where the DNA matches it firmly. Some rows mark clone size as missing; the rest say once, few, many or name a class of expanded clone.

>few|NA|TRBV5-6|TRBJ1-3
TGTGCCAGCAGCTATTCGGACAGCGGAGGAAACACCATATATTTT
CASSYSDSGGNTIYF
>many|TRBD2|TRBV5-1|TRBJ2-1
TGCGCCAGCAGCTTGGTGACGGGGGGGCAGCATGAGCAGTTCTTC
CASSLVTGGQHEQFF
>NA|NA|TRBV7-5|TRBJ1-4
TGTGCCAGAAGCGTTACAGGTTACGATGAAAAACTGTTTTTT
CARSVTGYDEKLFF
>NA|NA|TRBV7-2|TRBJ2-2
TGTGCCAGCAGCTTAGGGAGTATATCCGGGGAGCTGTTTTTT
CASSLGSISGELFF
>NA|TRBD2|TRBV19|TRBJ2-1
TGTGCCAGTACCTCGAGCGGGGGGGCCTACAATGAGCAGTTCTTC
CASTSSGGAYNEQFF
>NA|NA|TRBV28|TRBJ1-1
TGTGCCAGCAGTTCTCCAGCGATGAACACTGAAGCTTTCTTT
CASSSPAMNTEAFF
>NA|TRBD1|TRBV18|TRBJ2-6
TGTGCCAGCTCACCACGGACAGGGGCGAACTCTGGGGCCAACGTCCTGACTTTC
CASSPRTGANSGANVLTF
>NA|NA|TRBV6-6|TRBJ2-7
TGTGCCAGCAGTTATTCACAGGGTTTTGGGCAGTACTTC
CASSYSQGFGQYF
>NA|NA|TRBV7-9|TRBJ2-5
TGTGCCAGCAGCTTAGTCGCGGAGACCCAGTACTTC
CASSLVAETQYF
>NA|TRBD1|TRBV30|TRBJ1-1
TGTGCCTGGAGTGGACAGGGGAACACTGAAGCTTTCTTT
CAWSGQGNTEAFF
>NA|NA|TRBV19|TRBJ1-1
TGTGCCAGTATACCGGGACACATGAACACTGAAGCTTTCTTT
CASIPGHMNTEAFF
>NA|NA|TRBV9|TRBJ2-1
TGTGCCAGCAGCTCAAACAGGGTATCGTCCTACAATGAGCAGTTCTTC
CASSSNRVSSYNEQFF
>NA|TRBD2|TRBV7-9|TRBJ2-7
TGTGCCAGCAGCTTAGGGACTAGCGGGGTACCCTACGAGCAGTACTTC
CASSLGTSGVPYEQYF
>NA|NA|TRBV6-5|TRBJ1-2
TGTGCCAGCAGTTTTACAGAAAACTATGGCTACACCTTC
CASSFTENYGYTF
>NA|NA|TRBV4-2|TRBJ2-7
TGTGCCAGCAGCCAAGTGATAGGTAGCGACTCCTACGAGCAGTACTTC
CASSQVIGSDSYEQYF
>NA|TRBD1|TRBV7-2|TRBJ1-1
TGTGCCAGCAGCAAAACAGGGGTGCACACTGAAGCTTTCTTT
CASSKTGVHTEAFF
>few|TRBD2|TRBV7-9|TRBJ2-1
TGTGCCAGCAGCTTAGTGCTAGCGGGAGTTCATGAGCAGTTCTTC
CASSLVLAGVHEQFF
>NA|TRBD1|TRBV28|TRBJ1-1
TGTGCCAGCAGCACCTACAGGGGGAACACTGAAGCTTTCTTT
CASSTYRGNTEAFF
>NA|NA|TRBV6-6|TRBJ2-1
TGTGCCAGCAGTATAGAGAGCTACAATGAGCAGTTCTTC
CASSIESYNEQFF
>NA|TRBD1|TRBV19|TRBJ1-1
TGTGCCAGTGGGGACAGGGCGAACACTGAAGCTTTCTTT
CASGDRANTEAFF
>NA|TRBD1|TRBV30|TRBJ2-1
TGTGCCTGGAGTTTCGGAGGGACAGGGAACTACAATGAGCAGTTCTTC
CAWSFGGTGNYNEQFF
>NA|TRBD1|TRBV25-1|TRBJ2-7
TGTGCCAGCAGTAAGACAGGGTTGATTAGCTACGAGCAGTACTTC
CASSKTGLISYEQYF
>NA|NA|TRBV30|TRBJ1-1
TGTGCCTGGGTTGGACAGCCTAACACTGAAGCTTTCTTT
CAWVGQPNTEAFF